The 30 T cell receptor beta chains below were found in one sample sequenced in a study of T cell changes during pregnancy in multiple sclerosis. Here immunoSEQ multiplex PCR was the method, and the copy in TCRdb shows in-frame clones only, minus some. The sample comprises approximately 84,000 clones, 94% of which are singletons, and approximately 2.4% rests with the top ten. The material sequenced was peripheral blood, taken in the third trimester of pregnancy. The receptors were gathered from a female donor with multiple sclerosis, enrolled in a pregnancy study.

V gene TRBV20-1 combines with J gene TRBJ1-1; a possible D gene is TRBD1 (6 bases). CDR3 size: 11 residues. V gave up 8 bases and J gave up 1 base, with 8 bases separating them. Germline CDR1 and CDR2: DFQATT and SNEGSKA (reference sequence). The CDR3 DNA is TGCAGTACAGGGCCGAACACTGAAGCTTTCTTT. It encodes CSTGPNTEAFF.

This chain uses TRBV6-1 with TRBJ2-5; 9 nucleotides align to TRBD1. Germline V gene data show CDR1 as MNHNS and CDR2 as SASEGT. V lost 7 bases, J lost 1 base, and 4 bases stayed unmatched. The CDR3 runs 14 residues. CDR3 nucleotides: TGTGCCAGCACTCCGGGACAGGGCCAAGAGACCCAGTACTTC. Translating gives CASTPGQGQETQYF.

The rearrangement uses TRBV19 and TRBJ2-7; 8 positions agree with TRBD1. CDR1 is LNHDA and CDR2 is SQIVND in the germline V gene (reference sequence). V was clipped by 3 bases and J by 5 bases; unmatched bases: 6. The CDR3 length is 14 residues. The CDR3 bases are TGTGCCAGTAGTATGGAGGACAGGGAGAACGAGCAGTACTTC. This translates into CASSMEDRENEQYF.

This chain links TRBV7-9 with TRBJ2-7; a possible D gene is TRBD1 (6 bases). The CDR3 length is 15 residues. CDR1 is SEHNR and CDR2 is FQNEAQ in the germline V gene (reference sequence). Trimming took off 5 bases at V and 8 bases at J, with 22 bases between the two ends. This CDR3 reads CASSQTQGAAIKQYF. CDR3 nucleotides: TGTGCCAGCAGCCAAACACAGGGTGCGGCTATCAAGCAGTACTTC.

The chain is built from TRBV5-1 and TRBJ2-1; tentative D call: TRBD2 (7 bases). V dropped 4 bases and J dropped 7 bases, with 15 bases sitting between them. The CDR3 consists of 14 residues. CDR1 SGHRS and CDR2 YFSETQ come from the germline V gene. In DNA, the CDR3 is TGCGCCAGCAGCCGTGGGGAGGGGGGGAATGAGCAGTTCTTC. Translation gives CASSRGEGGNEQFF.

The rearrangement uses TRBV19 and TRBJ2-7; 7 nucleotides line up with TRBD1. Germline lookup yields CDR1 LNHDA and CDR2 SQIVND (reference sequence). V lost 1 base and J lost 5; bases outside the gene matches: 11. The length of the CDR3 is 16 residues. CDR3 nucleotide sequence: TGTGCCAGTAGTATAGTGAAGGGGGCGACTGCCCACGAGCAGTACTTC. As protein: CASSIVKGATAHEQYF. Drawing the rest from reference TRBV19 and TRBJ2-7, the complete variable domain is DGGITQSPKYLFRKEGQNVTLSCEQNLNHDAMYWYRQDPGQGLRLIYYSQIVNDFQKGDIAEGYSVSREKKESFPLTVTSAQKNPTAFYLCASSIVKGATAHEQYFGPGTRLTVT.

This rearrangement joins TRBV6-5 to TRBJ1-1; D not resolved. The V end lost 8 bases, the J end lost 3 bases, and 19 bases lay between the germline ends. The CDR3 is 15 residues long. Germline V CDR1 and CDR2: MNHEY, SVGAGI. In nucleotides, the CDR3 is TGTGCCAGCGGGTTGGAGTCCAGTCTATACACTGAAGCTTTCTTT. It encodes CASGLESSLYTEAFF.

The rearrangement links TRBV7-2 to TRBJ1-5; no definite D call. Trimming left V 2 bases short and J 6 bases short, with 5 bases between. CDR3 length: 12 residues. Looked up from germline, CDR1 is SGHTA and CDR2 is FQGNSA. This CDR3 is CASSLMAQPQHF. For the CDR3, the DNA is TGTGCCAGCAGCTTAATGGCTCAGCCCCAGCATTTT.

The chain recombines TRBV9 with TRBJ1-5; D is unresolved. V was cut by 0 bases and J by 6 bases, with 7 bases left in between. This CDR3 spans 13 amino acids. The germline gives CDR1 SGDLS, CDR2 YYNGEE. The CDR3 DNA reads TGTGCCAGCAGCGTAGGCTGGAGTCAGCCCCAGCATTTT. It translates to CASSVGWSQPQHF.

This clone was recorded once. This chain joins TRBV6-6 and TRBJ1-2; D is uncertain. The CDR3 sequence is 15 residues long. The V end lost 0 bases, the J end lost 4 bases, and 12 bases lay between the germline ends. CDR1 and CDR2 (germline): MNHNY, SVGAGI (reference sequence). The CDR3 reads CASSYSSPNSYGYTF. CDR3 bases: TGTGCCAGCAGTTACTCGAGTCCCAATTCCTATGGCTACACCTTC.

The CDR3 DNA reads TGTGCCACCAGCCCCAGGACAGGCCCAATACCAAACTACGAGCAGTACTTC. This codes for CATSPRTGPIPNYEQYF. The chain is built from TRBV15 and TRBJ2-7; 7 nucleotides agree with TRBD1. Looked up from germline, CDR1 is LNHNV and CDR2 is YYDKDF (reference sequence). This CDR3 contains 17 residues. The trim removed 5 bases at V and 3 bases at J, leaving 16 bases unmatched.

The V call is TRBV7-6, the J call TRBJ1-5, with 9 bases fitting TRBD1. Looked up from germline, CDR1 is SGHVS and CDR2 is FNYEAQ. Trimming at V came to 6 bases and at J to 1 base, leaving 10 bases not matched to a gene. This CDR3 contains 17 residues. CDR3 DNA sequence: TGTGCCAGCAGTCCGTTCTCCGGGACAGGGAGCAATCAGCCCCAGCATTTT. Amino acid sequence: CASSPFSGTGSNQPQHF.

The V call is TRBV5-6, the J call TRBJ1-1; D uncertain. Germline assignment: CDR1 SGHDT and CDR2 YYEEEE. Trimming shortened V by 4 bases and J by 4 bases, and 14 bases separated the two germline ends. The CDR3 totals 14 residues. The CDR3 region is CASSPSPTGTEAFF. DNA for the CDR3: TGTGCCAGCAGCCCCTCTCCAACGGGCACTGAAGCTTTCTTT.

V and J are TRBV7-9 and TRBJ1-6, with 9 bases matching TRBD1. This CDR3 spans 16 amino acids. Germline V gives CDR1 SEHNR, CDR2 FQNEAQ (reference sequence). V dropped 5 bases and J dropped 5; count of bases not matched to a gene: 7. CDR3 residues: CASSTGQGMDNSPLHF. For the CDR3, the DNA is TGTGCCAGCAGCACGGGACAGGGCATGGATAATTCACCCCTCCACTTT.

The rearrangement joins TRBV18 to TRBJ1-2; 7 nucleotides agree with TRBD1. Germline V lookup: CDR1 KGHSH, CDR2 LQKENI. CDR3 length: 13 residues. Trimming at V came to 3 bases and at J to 4 bases, leaving 2 bases not matched to a gene. CDR3 nucleotides: TGTGCCAGCTCACCGGACAGGACCTATGGCTACACCTTC. This gives the protein CASSPDRTYGYTF.

V and J are TRBV5-1 and TRBJ1-4; 7 nucleotides line up with TRBD1. The ends lost 4 bases at V and 8 bases at J; junction bases unmatched: 5. The germline gives CDR1 SGHRS, CDR2 YFSETQ. This CDR3 region has 13 residues. The DNA for the CDR3 is TGCGCCAGCAGCGCGGCGACAGGGGAAAAACTGTTTTTT. Translated: CASSAATGEKLFF.

The J gene is TRBJ2-7, the V gene TRBV27; D perhaps matches TRBD1 (5 bases). From germline, CDR1 is MNHEY and CDR2 SMNVEV (reference sequence). CDR3 length equals 12 residues. The V end was cut by 10 bases, the J end by 4 bases, with 14 bases between. CDR3 region: CATQQGRYEQYF. The CDR3 DNA is TGTGCCACCCAGCAGGGTAGGTACGAGCAGTACTTC.

The chain carries TRBV4-1 and TRBJ1-2; D possibly corresponds to TRBD1 (5 bases). The CDR3 has 15 residues. V gave up 1 base and J gave up 7 bases, with 16 bases separating them. From germline, CDR1 is MGHRA and CDR2 YSYEKL. The CDR3 coding sequence is TGCGCCAGCAGCCAAGCCTGGCAGGGCCCTGTTGGCTACACCTTC. This gives the protein CASSQAWQGPVGYTF.

V and J are TRBV11-2 and TRBJ2-1; D perhaps matches TRBD2 (5 bases). V lost 1 base, J lost 9 bases, and 10 bases lay in between. CDR1 and CDR2 from the germline V gene are SGHAT and FQNNGV. The CDR3 is made up of 13 amino acids. CDR3 DNA: TGTGCCAGCAGCTTAGGCCCCGGGGTTGAGCAGTTCTTC. Translation gives CASSLGPGVEQFF.

A single count supports this clone. The CDR3 sequence: CASSLGPGQETQYF. Written as DNA, the CDR3 is TGTGCCAGCAGCTTAGGCCCAGGCCAAGAGACCCAGTACTTC. The chain uses TRBV7-6 and TRBJ2-5; D is undetermined. The CDR3 is made up of 14 amino acids. Trimming took off 1 base at V and 1 base at J, with 7 bases between the two ends. Germline CDR1 reads SGHVS; CDR2 reads FNYEAQ. Full variable domain (rest looked up from reference TRBV7-6 and TRBJ2-5): GAGVSQSPRYKVTKRGQDVALRCDPISGHVSLYWYRQALGQGPEFLTYFNYEAQQDKSGLPNDRFSAERPEGSISTLTIQRTEQRDSAMYRCASSLGPGQETQYFGPGTRLLVL.

This rearrangement joins TRBV28 to TRBJ2-1; TRBD1 aligns across 9 bases. V gave up 4 bases and J gave up 4 bases; unmatched junction bases: 8. The CDR3 loop spans 16 amino acids. Germline CDR1 reads MDHEN; CDR2 reads SYDVKM. The chain's CDR3 is CASSSGPGQGYNEQFF. CDR3 sequence (DNA): TGTGCCAGCAGTTCCGGCCCGGGACAGGGTTACAATGAGCAGTTCTTC.

The V call is TRBV19, the J call TRBJ1-5, with a possible D match to TRBD1 (5 bases). The CDR3 sequence is 14 residues long. In germline, CDR1 is LNHDA, CDR2 SQIVND (reference sequence). Trimming stripped 10 bases from V and 1 base from J, with 14 bases between. CDR3 in amino acids: CATWGVQSNQPQHF. As DNA, the CDR3 is TGTGCCACCTGGGGGGTCCAAAGCAATCAGCCCCAGCATTTT.

The CDR3 bases are TGTGCCAGCAGCTTGGACAGGCCTCGGCGGCCCCAGCATTTT. This encodes CASSLDRPRRPQHF. The chain is built from TRBV5-4 and TRBJ1-5; possible D gene TRBD1, 5 bases. V dropped 0 bases and J dropped 9 bases, with 13 bases sitting between them. CDR3 length equals 14 residues. Germline V gene data show CDR1 as SGHNT and CDR2 as YYREEE (reference sequence).

The chain is built from TRBV6-1 and TRBJ2-3; D gene ambiguous. The CDR3 totals 15 residues. The V and J ends lost 2 bases and 1 base respectively, with 10 bases between them. Looked up from germline, CDR1 is MNHNS and CDR2 is SASEGT. CDR3 nucleotide sequence: TGTGCCAGCAGTGAACTCCCTATCCGCACAGATACGCAGTATTTT. It codes for CASSELPIRTDTQYF.

The chain couples TRBV7-2 to TRBJ2-5; D unclear. Trimming pared 5 bases from V and 2 bases from J, leaving 15 bases between. The CDR3 contains 15 residues. Per the germline V gene, CDR1 is SGHTA and CDR2 is FQGNSA. The CDR3 sequence: CASSNPSWQQETQYF. DNA of the CDR3: TGTGCCAGCAGCAACCCTTCTTGGCAGCAAGAGACCCAGTACTTC.

The chain recombines TRBV10-3 with TRBJ1-1, with 12 nucleotides matching TRBD1. Trimming cost V 1 base and J 3 bases; bases outside gene matches: 9. Germline values: CDR1 ENHRY, CDR2 SYGVKD. The CDR3 consists of 18 residues. The CDR3 DNA reads as TGTGCCATCAGTGAGTGGCCGGGACAGGGGGCGGAGGACACTGAAGCTTTCTTT. This codes for CAISEWPGQGAEDTEAFF.

The chain is built from TRBV29-1 and TRBJ1-1; 12 bases match TRBD1. Losses at the gene ends were 7 bases for V and 1 base for J; bases not matched to a gene: 7. The CDR3 sequence is 15 residues long. In germline, CDR1 is SQVTM, CDR2 ANQGSEA. In nucleotides, the CDR3 is TGCAGCGGGGGACAGGGGGCCGGGAAGAACACTGAAGCTTTCTTT. Translating it yields CSGGQGAGKNTEAFF.

The genes are TRBV5-6 and TRBJ1-6, with D possibly matching TRBD1 (5 bases). Germline values: CDR1 SGHDT, CDR2 YYEEEE. Trimming removed 6 bases at V and 4 bases at J, with 17 bases between. The CDR3 consists of 16 residues. The CDR3 bases are TGTGCCAGCACCCTCGCCGGGGGGGGGTATAATTCACCCCTCCACTTT. This gives the protein CASTLAGGGYNSPLHF.

The CDR3 DNA reads as TGTGCCAGCACTCCTAGGGTAGCGGGGGATGATGAGCAGTTCTTC. The encoded protein is CASTPRVAGDDEQFF. The chain links TRBV21-1 to TRBJ2-1; the table gives TRBD2 as D, unverified against the DNA. TRBV21-1 is deemed a pseudogene. The CDR3 consists of 15 residues.

The genes are TRBV7-8 and TRBJ2-1; TRBD1 is a possible D gene (6 bases). The CDR3 is made up of 13 amino acids. Trimming removed 6 bases at V and 0 bases at J, with 6 bases between. CDR1 SGHVS and CDR2 FQNEAQ come from the germline V gene. Here the CDR3 reads CASRDSSYNEQFF. Here the CDR3 DNA reads TGTGCCAGCAGGGACAGCTCCTACAATGAGCAGTTCTTC.